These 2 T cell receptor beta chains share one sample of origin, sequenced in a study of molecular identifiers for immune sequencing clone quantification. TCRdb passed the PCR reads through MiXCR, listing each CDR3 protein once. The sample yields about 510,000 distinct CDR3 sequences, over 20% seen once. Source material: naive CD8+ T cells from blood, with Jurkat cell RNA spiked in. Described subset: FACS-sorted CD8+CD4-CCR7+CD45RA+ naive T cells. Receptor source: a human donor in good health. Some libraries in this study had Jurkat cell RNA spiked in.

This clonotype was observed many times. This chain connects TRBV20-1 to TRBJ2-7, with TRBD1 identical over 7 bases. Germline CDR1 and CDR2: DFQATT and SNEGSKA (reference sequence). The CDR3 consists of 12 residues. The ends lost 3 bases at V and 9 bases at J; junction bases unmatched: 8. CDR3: CSARGTDNGQYF. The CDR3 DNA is TGCAGTGCTAGGGGGACAGATAACGGGCAGTACTTC.

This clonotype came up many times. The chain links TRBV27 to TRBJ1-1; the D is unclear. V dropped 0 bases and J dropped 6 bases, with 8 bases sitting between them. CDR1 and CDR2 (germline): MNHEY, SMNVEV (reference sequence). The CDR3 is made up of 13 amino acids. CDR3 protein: CASSLSGGAEAFF. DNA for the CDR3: TGTGCCAGCAGTTTATCGGGTGGCGCTGAAGCTTTCTTT.